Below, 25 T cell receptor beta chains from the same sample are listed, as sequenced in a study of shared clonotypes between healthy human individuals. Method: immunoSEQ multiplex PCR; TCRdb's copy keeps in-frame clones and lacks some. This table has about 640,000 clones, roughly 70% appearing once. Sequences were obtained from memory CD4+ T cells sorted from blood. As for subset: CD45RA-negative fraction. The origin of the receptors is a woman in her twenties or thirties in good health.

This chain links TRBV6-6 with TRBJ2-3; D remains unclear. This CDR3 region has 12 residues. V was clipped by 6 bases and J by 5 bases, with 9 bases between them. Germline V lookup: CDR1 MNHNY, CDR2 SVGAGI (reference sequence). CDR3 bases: TGTGCCAGCAGCCGAGGTGGAGATACGCAGTATTTT. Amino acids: CASSRGGDTQYF.

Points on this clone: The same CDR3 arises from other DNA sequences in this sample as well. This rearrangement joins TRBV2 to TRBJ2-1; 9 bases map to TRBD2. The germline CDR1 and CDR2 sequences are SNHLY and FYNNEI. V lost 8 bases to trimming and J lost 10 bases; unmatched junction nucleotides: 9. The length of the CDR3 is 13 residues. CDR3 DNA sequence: TGTGCCAGCGGGGGGCTAGCGGGAAACGAGCAGTTCTTC. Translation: CASGGLAGNEQFF.

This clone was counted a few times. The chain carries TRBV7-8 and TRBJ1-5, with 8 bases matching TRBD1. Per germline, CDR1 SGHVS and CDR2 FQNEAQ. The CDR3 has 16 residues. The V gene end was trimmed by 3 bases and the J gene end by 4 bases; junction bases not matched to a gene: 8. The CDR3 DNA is TGTGCCAGCAGCTTCAGCCAGGGGGCCCGAAATCAGCCCCAGCATTTT. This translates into CASSFSQGARNQPQHF.

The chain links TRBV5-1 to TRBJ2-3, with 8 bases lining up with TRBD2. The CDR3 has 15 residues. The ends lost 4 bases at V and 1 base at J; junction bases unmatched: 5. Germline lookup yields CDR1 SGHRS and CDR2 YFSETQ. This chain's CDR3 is CASSPSTSGTDTQYF. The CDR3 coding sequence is TGCGCCAGCAGCCCATCGACTAGCGGCACAGATACGCAGTATTTT.

This CDR3 reads CSAARSYNEQFF. In nucleotides, the CDR3 is TGCAGCGCCGCACGGAGTTACAATGAGCAGTTCTTC. The V and J genes are TRBV29-1 and TRBJ2-1; D not certain. Between the trimmed V and J ends, which lost 7 bases and 4 bases, there was a span of 11 bases. Looked up from germline, CDR1 is SQVTM and CDR2 is ANQGSEA. This CDR3 has 12 residues.

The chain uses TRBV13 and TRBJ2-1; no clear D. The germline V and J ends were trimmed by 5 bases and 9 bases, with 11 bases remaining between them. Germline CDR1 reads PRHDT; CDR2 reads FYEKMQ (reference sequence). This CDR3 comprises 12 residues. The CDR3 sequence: CASSTLYGEQFF. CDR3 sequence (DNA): TGTGCCAGCAGCACCCTATACGGTGAGCAGTTCTTC.

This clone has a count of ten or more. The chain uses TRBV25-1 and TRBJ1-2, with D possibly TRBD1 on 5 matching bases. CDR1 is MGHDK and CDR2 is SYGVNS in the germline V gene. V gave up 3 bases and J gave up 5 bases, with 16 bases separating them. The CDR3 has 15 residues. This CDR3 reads CASSEPWQGGYGYTF. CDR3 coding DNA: TGTGCCAGCAGTGAGCCCTGGCAGGGTGGGTATGGCTACACCTTC.

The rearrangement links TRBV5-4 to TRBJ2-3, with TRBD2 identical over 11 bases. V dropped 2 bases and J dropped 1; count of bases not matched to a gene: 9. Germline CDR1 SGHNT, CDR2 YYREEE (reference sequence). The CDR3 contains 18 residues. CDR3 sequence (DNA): TGTGCCAGCAGCTTTAACCAGGGGACTAGCGGACGCACAGATACGCAGTATTTT. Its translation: CASSFNQGTSGRTDTQYF.

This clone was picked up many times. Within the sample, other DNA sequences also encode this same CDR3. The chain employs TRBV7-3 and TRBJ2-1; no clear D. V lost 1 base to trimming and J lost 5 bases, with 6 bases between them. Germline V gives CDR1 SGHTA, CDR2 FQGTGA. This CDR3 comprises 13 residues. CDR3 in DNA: TGTGCCAGCAGCTTAAGGACCGACAATGAGCAGTTCTTC. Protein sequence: CASSLRTDNEQFF.

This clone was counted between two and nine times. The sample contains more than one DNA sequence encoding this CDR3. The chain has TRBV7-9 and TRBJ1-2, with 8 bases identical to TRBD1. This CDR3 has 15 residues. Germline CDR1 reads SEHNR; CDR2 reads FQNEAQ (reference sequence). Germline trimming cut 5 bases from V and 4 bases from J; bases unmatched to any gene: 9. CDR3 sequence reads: CASSPSSGGSYGYTF. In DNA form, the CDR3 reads TGTGCCAGCAGCCCAAGCTCAGGGGGCAGCTATGGCTACACCTTC.

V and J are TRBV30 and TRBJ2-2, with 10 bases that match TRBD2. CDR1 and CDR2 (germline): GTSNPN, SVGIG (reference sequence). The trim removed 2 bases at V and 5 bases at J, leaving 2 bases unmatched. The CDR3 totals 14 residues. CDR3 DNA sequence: TGTGCCTGGAGTCCGGGACTAGCGACCGGGGAGCTGTTTTTT. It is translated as CAWSPGLATGELFF.

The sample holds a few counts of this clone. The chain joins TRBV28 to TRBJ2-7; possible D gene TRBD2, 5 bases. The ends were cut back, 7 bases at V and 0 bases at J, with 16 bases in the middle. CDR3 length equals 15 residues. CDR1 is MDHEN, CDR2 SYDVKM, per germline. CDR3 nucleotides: TGTGCCAGCATCACAAACAGCGGCAGCTCCTACGAGCAGTACTTC. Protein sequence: CASITNSGSSYEQYF.

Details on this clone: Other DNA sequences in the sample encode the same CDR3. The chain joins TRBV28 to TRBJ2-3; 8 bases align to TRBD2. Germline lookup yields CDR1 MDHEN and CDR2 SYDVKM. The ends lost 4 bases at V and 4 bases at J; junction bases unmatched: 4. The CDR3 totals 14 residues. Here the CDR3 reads CASSSGTSPDTQYF. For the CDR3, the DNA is TGTGCCAGCAGTTCCGGGACTAGTCCAGATACGCAGTATTTT.

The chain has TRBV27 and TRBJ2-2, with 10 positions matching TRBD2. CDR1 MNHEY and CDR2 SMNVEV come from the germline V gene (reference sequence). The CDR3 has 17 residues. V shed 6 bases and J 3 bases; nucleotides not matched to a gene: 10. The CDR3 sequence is CASSTPGTSAYTGELFF. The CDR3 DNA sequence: TGTGCCAGCAGCACCCCCGGGACTAGCGCGTACACCGGGGAGCTGTTTTTT.

The CDR3 reads CASSSLSPYEQYF. The DNA for the CDR3 is TGTGCCAGCAGCTCACTTTCCCCCTACGAGCAGTACTTC. J is TRBJ2-7 and V is TRBV5-6; no clear D gene. Trimming took 3 bases from V and 2 from J, leaving 9 bases between them. This CDR3 spans 13 amino acids. The germline CDR1 and CDR2 sequences are SGHDT and YYEEEE. Full variable domain (rest looked up from reference TRBV5-6 and TRBJ2-7): DAGVTQSPTHLIKTRGQQVTLRCSPKSGHDTVSWYQQALGQGPQFIFQYYEEEERQRGNFPDRFSGHQFPNYSSELNVNALLLGDSALYLCASSSLSPYEQYFGPGTRLTVT.

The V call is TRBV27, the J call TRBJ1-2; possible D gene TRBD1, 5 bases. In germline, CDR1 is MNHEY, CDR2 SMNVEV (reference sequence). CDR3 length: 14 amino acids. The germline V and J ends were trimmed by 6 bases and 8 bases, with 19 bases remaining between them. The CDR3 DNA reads TGTGCCAGCAGCAGAGAGGGTCGGGGGTACGGCTACACCTTC. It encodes CASSREGRGYGYTF.

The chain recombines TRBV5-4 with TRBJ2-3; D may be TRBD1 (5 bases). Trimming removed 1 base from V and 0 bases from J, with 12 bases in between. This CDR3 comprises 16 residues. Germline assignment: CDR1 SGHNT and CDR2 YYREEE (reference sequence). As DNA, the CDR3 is TGTGCCAGCAGCTTGACAGGACCTATTAGCACAGATACGCAGTATTTT. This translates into CASSLTGPISTDTQYF.

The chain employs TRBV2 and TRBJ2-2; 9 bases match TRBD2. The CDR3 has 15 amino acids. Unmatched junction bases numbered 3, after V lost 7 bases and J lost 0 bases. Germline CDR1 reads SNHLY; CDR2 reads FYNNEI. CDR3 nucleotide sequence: TGTGCCAGCACTAGCGGGATAGCGAACACCGGGGAGCTGTTTTTT. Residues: CASTSGIANTGELFF. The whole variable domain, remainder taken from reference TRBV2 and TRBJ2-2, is EPEVTQTPSHQVTQMGQEVILRCVPISNHLYFYWYRQILGQKVEFLVSFYNNEISEKSEIFDDQFSVERPDGSNFTLKIRSTKLEDSAMYFCASTSGIANTGELFFGEGSRLTVL.

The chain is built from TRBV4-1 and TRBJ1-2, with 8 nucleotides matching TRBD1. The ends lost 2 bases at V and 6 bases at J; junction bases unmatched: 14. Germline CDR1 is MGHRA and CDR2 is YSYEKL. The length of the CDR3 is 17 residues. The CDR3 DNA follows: TGCGCCAGCAGCCAACTCCTCACCAGGGGGCGGGTTCATGGCTACACCTTC. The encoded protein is CASSQLLTRGRVHGYTF.

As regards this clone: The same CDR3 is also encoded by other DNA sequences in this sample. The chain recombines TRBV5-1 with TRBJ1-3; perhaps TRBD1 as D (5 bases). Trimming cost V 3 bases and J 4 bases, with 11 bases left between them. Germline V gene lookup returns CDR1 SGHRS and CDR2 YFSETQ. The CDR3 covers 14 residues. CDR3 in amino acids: CASSSGTAGNTIYF. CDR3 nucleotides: TGCGCCAGCAGCTCCGGGACGGCCGGAAACACCATATATTTT.

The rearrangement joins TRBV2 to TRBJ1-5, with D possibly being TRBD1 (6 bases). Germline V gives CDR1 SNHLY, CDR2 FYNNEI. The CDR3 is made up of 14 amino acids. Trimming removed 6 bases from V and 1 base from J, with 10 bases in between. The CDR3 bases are TGTGCCAGCAGGCCGACAGGCAGCAATCAGCCCCAGCATTTT. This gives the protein CASRPTGSNQPQHF.

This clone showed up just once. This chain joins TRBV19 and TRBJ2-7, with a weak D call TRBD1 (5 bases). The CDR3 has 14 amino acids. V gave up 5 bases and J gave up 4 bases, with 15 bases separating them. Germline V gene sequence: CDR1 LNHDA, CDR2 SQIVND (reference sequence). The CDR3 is CASSRRPQGYEQYF. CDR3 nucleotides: TGTGCCAGTAGTCGACGACCCCAGGGTTACGAGCAGTACTTC. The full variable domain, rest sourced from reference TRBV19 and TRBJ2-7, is DGGITQSPKYLFRKEGQNVTLSCEQNLNHDAMYWYRQDPGQGLRLIYYSQIVNDFQKGDIAEGYSVSREKKESFPLTVTSAQKNPTAFYLCASSRRPQGYEQYFGPGTRLTVT.

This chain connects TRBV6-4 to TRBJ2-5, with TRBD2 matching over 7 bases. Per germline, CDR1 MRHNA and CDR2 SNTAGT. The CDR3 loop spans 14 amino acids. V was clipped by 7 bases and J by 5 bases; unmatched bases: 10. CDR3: CASTKRMGGETQYF. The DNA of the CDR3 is TGTGCCAGCACCAAACGTATGGGAGGGGAGACCCAGTACTTC.

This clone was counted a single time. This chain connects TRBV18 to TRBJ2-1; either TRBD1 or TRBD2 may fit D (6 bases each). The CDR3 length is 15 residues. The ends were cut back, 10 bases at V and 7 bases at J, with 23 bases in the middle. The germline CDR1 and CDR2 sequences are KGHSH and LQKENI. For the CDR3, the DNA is TGTGCCACCGGAGGGCAGGGGTTCCTTTGGAATGAGCAGTTCTTC. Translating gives CATGGQGFLWNEQFF.

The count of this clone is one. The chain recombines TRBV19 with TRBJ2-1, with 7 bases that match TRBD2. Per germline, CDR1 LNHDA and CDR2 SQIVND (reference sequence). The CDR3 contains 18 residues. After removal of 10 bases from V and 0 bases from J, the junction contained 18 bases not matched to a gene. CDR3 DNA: TGTGCCACACGCCGGGGAGGGGTTCGGCTCAGCTCCTACAATGAGCAGTTCTTC. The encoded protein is CATRRGGVRLSSYNEQFF.